This T cell receptor (beta chain) was found in a study of blood T cell repertoires in COVID-19. Across the whole study: The analysed material was cDNA or gDNA that came from T cells, B-cell-depleted T cells, or PBMCs.

TCRdb's table, derived via immunoSEQ multiplex PCR, lists solely in-frame clones and lacks some. The sample records 200,000 to 300,000 clones, 80% to 95% being singletons. The CDR3 has 14 amino acids. Losses at the gene ends were 5 bases for V and 5 bases for J; bases not matched to a gene: 6. Germline-derived CDR1 and CDR2 are SGHTA and FQGTGA. Enrollment of patients from Seattle took place during active infection, with longitudinal follow-up. Sequenced sample: peripheral blood. The chain couples TRBV7-3 to TRBJ2-7; the match to TRBD1 covers 10 bases. This sequence originates from a man in his thirties or forties with COVID-19, enrolled during active disease. CDR3 bases: TGTGCCAGCAGCCCCCTGACAGGGGGCGACGAGCAGTACTTC. Translation gives CASSPLTGGDEQYF.